This entry lists 12 T cell receptor beta chains sequenced from one sample in a study of cytomegalovirus exposure and HLA in healthy donors. With 60 Vbeta and 13 Jbeta primers, the PCR was carried out. Assay: immunoSEQ multiplex PCR; the TCRdb copy retains only in-frame clones and omits some. This sample's table has tens of thousands of clones. The sample taken for sequencing was PBMCs. The receptor source for this set is a female donor in good health and CMV-seropositive.

The V gene is TRBV11-2, the J gene TRBJ1-2; D is possibly TRBD1 (5 bases). The length of the CDR3 is 15 residues. With 7 bases removed from V and 4 bases from J, the gap between germline ends came to 19 bases. Germline CDR1 and CDR2: SGHAT and FQNNGV. The CDR3 DNA follows: TGTGCCAGCACGTTATGGGGGGACCCGATCTATGGCTACACCTTC. Encoded protein: CASTLWGDPIYGYTF.

Points on this clone: In the same sample, other DNA sequences code for this CDR3. This chain joins TRBV18 and TRBJ2-7; D perhaps matches TRBD1 (6 bases). CDR3 length equals 13 residues. Germline CDR1 and CDR2: KGHSH and LQKENI. Trimming pared 6 bases from V and 3 bases from J, leaving 12 bases between. CDR3 in amino acids: CASSPDRSYEQYF. DNA of the CDR3: TGTGCCAGCTCTCCAGACAGGAGCTACGAGCAGTACTTC.

The chain employs TRBV10-3 and TRBJ2-2; D is undetermined. The ends were cut back, 2 bases at V and 7 bases at J, with 8 bases in the middle. Germline V gene data show CDR1 as ENHRY and CDR2 as SYGVKD. The CDR3 is 13 residues long. The CDR3 is CAISERASGELFF. The DNA of the CDR3 is TGTGCCATCAGTGAGAGAGCAAGCGGGGAGCTGTTTTTT.

The chain carries TRBV28 and TRBJ2-7; possibly TRBD1 for D (6 bases). Germline V gives CDR1 MDHEN, CDR2 SYDVKM. CDR3 length: 12 residues. Trimming stripped 3 bases from V and 10 bases from J, with 13 bases between. CDR3 in amino acids: CASSLQQGTQYF. CDR3 nucleotide sequence: TGTGCCAGCAGTTTGCAACAGGGTACCCAGTACTTC.

This sequence joins TRBV11-2 and TRBJ2-7; TRBD2 matches 10 bases. The CDR3 sequence is 16 residues long. The ends lost 4 bases at V and 1 base at J; junction bases unmatched: 7. Per the germline V gene, CDR1 is SGHAT and CDR2 is FQNNGV. This CDR3 is CASSSLLAGESYEQYF. The CDR3 DNA reads TGTGCCAGCAGCTCCCTTCTAGCGGGAGAATCCTACGAGCAGTACTTC. The entire variable domain, with the rest obtained from reference TRBV11-2 and TRBJ2-7, is as follows: EAGVAQSPRYKIIEKRQSVAFWCNPISGHATLYWYQQILGQGPKLLIQFQNNGVVDDSQLPKDRFSAERLKGVDSTLKIQPAKLEDSAVYLCASSSLLAGESYEQYFGPGTRLTVT.

Worth noting for this clone: The same CDR3 is also encoded by other DNA sequences in this sample. The genes are TRBV18 and TRBJ1-1; weak D call: TRBD1 (6 bases). The CDR3 runs 14 residues. V lost 3 bases, J lost 0 bases, and 8 bases lay in between. Germline lookup yields CDR1 KGHSH and CDR2 LQKENI. This CDR3 reads CASSPGQMNTEAFF. The CDR3 nucleotides are TGTGCCAGCTCACCTGGACAGATGAACACTGAAGCTTTCTTT.

The genes are TRBV19 and TRBJ1-1; tentative D call: TRBD1 (6 bases). The germline V and J ends were trimmed by 7 bases and 0 bases, with 12 bases remaining between them. Per germline, CDR1 LNHDA and CDR2 SQIVND (reference sequence). The CDR3 consists of 14 residues. The chain's CDR3 is CASKTDSLNTEAFF. CDR3 in DNA: TGTGCCAGTAAAACGGACAGCCTGAACACTGAAGCTTTCTTT. Full variable domain (remainder filled in from reference TRBV19 and TRBJ1-1): DGGITQSPKYLFRKEGQNVTLSCEQNLNHDAMYWYRQDPGQGLRLIYYSQIVNDFQKGDIAEGYSVSREKKESFPLTVTSAQKNPTAFYLCASKTDSLNTEAFFGQGTRLTVV.

V usage is TRBV18 and J usage is TRBJ2-7, with 9 bases identical to TRBD1. This CDR3 contains 15 residues. V shed 3 bases and J 4 bases; nucleotides not matched to a gene: 7. Looked up from germline, CDR1 is KGHSH and CDR2 is LQKENI. This CDR3 is CASSPDRDRAYEQYF. The CDR3, as DNA: TGTGCCAGCTCACCCGACCGGGACAGGGCTTACGAGCAGTACTTC.

This chain links TRBV5-1 with TRBJ1-5, with D perhaps TRBD1 (5 bases). The CDR3 is 17 residues long. Trimming left V 1 base short and J 1 base short, with 15 bases between. Germline V gene data show CDR1 as SGHRS and CDR2 as YFSETQ. CDR3: CASSLFPRGTSNQPQHF. Written as DNA, the CDR3 is TGCGCCAGCAGCTTGTTCCCCCGCGGGACGAGCAATCAGCCCCAGCATTTT.

The gene calls are TRBV5-4 and TRBJ2-7; 9 nucleotides align to TRBD1. Trimming removed 4 bases from V and 2 bases from J; junction bases left unmatched: 7. This CDR3 spans 15 amino acids. Germline assignment: CDR1 SGHNT and CDR2 YYREEE (reference sequence). The CDR3 protein is CASSPGTGSTYEQYF. The DNA for the CDR3 is TGTGCCAGCAGCCCCGGGACAGGGAGCACCTACGAGCAGTACTTC.

J is TRBJ1-6 and V is TRBV25-1; no clear D gene. Between the trimmed V and J ends, which lost 3 bases and 13 bases, there was a span of 10 bases. The CDR3 spans 12 residues. The germline CDR1 and CDR2 sequences are MGHDK and SYGVNS. CDR3 DNA sequence: TGTGCCAGCAGTGAGGCCGATCCCCCCCTCCACTTT. It specifies CASSEADPPLHF.

The rearrangement uses TRBV4-1 and TRBJ2-4, with 12 nucleotides matching TRBD1. V was pared by 1 base and J by 7 bases, with 5 bases of the junction left unmatched. The CDR3 length is 16 residues. CDR1 is MGHRA, CDR2 YSYEKL, per germline. CDR3 residues: CASSQVGTGGRNIQYF. CDR3 DNA sequence: TGCGCCAGCAGCCAAGTTGGGACAGGGGGCAGGAACATTCAGTACTTC.